The rows below give T cell receptor beta chains drawn from one sample of a study of blood T cell repertoires in COVID-19. Some clones are missing from TCRdb's copy, which holds only in-frame ones; the method was immunoSEQ multiplex PCR. The table includes roughly 140,000 clones, 84% detected once. Sequencing used PBMCs or T cells enriched from blood (not recorded which). The receptors stem from a man in his forties or fifties in a cohort exposed to, infected with or recovered from COVID-19 (not recorded which). Each CDR3 is given with its conserved first and last residue.

V gene	J gene	CDR3 protein
TRBV10-3	TRBJ1-4	CAISEEAVPNEKLFF
TRBV5-6	TRBJ1-1	CASTLGGVTEAFF
TRBV19	TRBJ2-7	CASSGTSGPYEQYF
TRBV5-1	TRBJ2-1	CASRKLAGVYNEQFF
TRBV24-1	TRBJ2-2	CATSDSSASTGELFF
TRBV11-2	TRBJ2-7	CASSLAGDPYEQYF
TRBV7-3	TRBJ2-3	CASSLISGVGTDTQYF
TRBV25-1	TRBJ2-7	CASSEFPSGGRDEQYF
TRBV7-9	TRBJ1-4	CASSLLAATNEKLFF
TRBV19	TRBJ1-5	CASSIVGGVGQPQHF
TRBV19	TRBJ2-5	CATNGGRETQYF
TRBV4-1	TRBJ1-2	CASSQQGSYYGYTF
TRBV24-1	TRBJ1-5	CATSGDRGGNQPQHF
TRBV4-3	TRBJ2-3	CASSQGGNSADTQYF
TRBV28	TRBJ2-3	CASRLAGLAGAETDTQYF
TRBV28	TRBJ2-5	CASSGTLETQYF
TRBV5-4	TRBJ2-1	CASSLTGTEQFF
TRBV3-1/TRBV3-2	TRBJ1-4	CASSQENRANEKLFF
TRBV4-3	TRBJ1-2	CASSQGTGHNYGYTF
TRBV18	TRBJ1-1	CASSRTGGEITEAFF
TRBV4-1	TRBJ1-2	CASSQGPQGYGYTF
TRBV10-1	TRBJ2-5	CASSESDREETQYF
TRBV3-1/TRBV3-2	TRBJ2-7	CASSQLGGQVGEQYF
TRBV4-1	TRBJ1-2	CASSPRTGTDYGYTF
TRBV7-6	TRBJ1-2	CASSPDRADGYTF
TRBV7-2	TRBJ1-2	CASSRGTEGGYTF
TRBV9	TRBJ1-5	CASSSSGGESQPQHF
TRBV9	TRBJ1-2	CASGQNRFYGYTF
TRBV6-5	TRBJ2-3	CASTLGLQWPDTQYF
TRBV27	TRBJ1-4	CASRSIGVFEKLFF
TRBV7-2	TRBJ2-1	CASSLGRDNEQFF
TRBV6-4	TRBJ1-3	CASSVWVRVVRPGNTIYF
TRBV30	TRBJ1-5	CAWSGDRSRNQPQHF
TRBV5-4	TRBJ1-2	CASNGQGELGYTF
TRBV29-1	TRBJ2-2	CSVKGQGNSGELFF
TRBV19	TRBJ1-2	CASSIGQGNYGYTF
TRBV5-1	TRBJ1-2	CASSLSNLGAYGYTF
TRBV10-2	TRBJ1-1	CASSESRGTEAFF
TRBV11-3	TRBJ1-5	CASSHGQGSKRGQPQHF
TRBV6-5	TRBJ2-1	CASRMRQGGGGEQFF
TRBV6-2/TRBV6-3	TRBJ1-5	CASSYSRQGHQPQHF
TRBV2	TRBJ1-4	CASDRGKEKLFF
TRBV13	TRBJ1-5	CASSFGQSNQPQHF